The sequence of this T cell receptor (beta chain) was determined in a study of blood T cell repertoires in COVID-19. Study background: The United States, Italy and Spain were the sources of the acute and convalescent COVID-19 samples.

Membership in each cohort depended on participant-reported clinical history. Either two negative PCRs, clearance, or symptom resolution qualified Cohort 3 donors as recovered. The CDR3 loop spans 14 amino acids. Germline V gene data show CDR1 as ENHRY and CDR2 as SYGVKD. Trimming removed 10 bases from V and 0 bases from J; junction bases left unmatched: 4. Per the original methods: Amplification of reference gene primers provided the estimated nucleated cell counts. Produced via immunoSEQ multiplex PCR; TCRdb's table is partial and in-frame only. The V and J calls and clone size were taken over from that table, and D and trimming were inferred from the DNA. This sample carries approximately 380,000 clones, about 88% of them seen once, and the ten largest clones take more than 0.95%.

The chain carries TRBV10-3 and TRBJ2-7; 12 bases are a match to TRBD2. This clonotype originated in a woman aged 18-29 years who had recovered from COVID-19. Sequencing used PBMCs or T cells enriched from blood (not recorded which). CDR3 protein: CATGLAGPSYEQYF. CDR3 sequence (DNA): TGTGCCACCGGACTAGCGGGGCCCTCCTACGAGCAGTACTTC.